Listed below are T cell receptor beta chains from one sample, sequenced in a study of blood T cell repertoires in COVID-19. TCRdb keeps only in-frame clones here, not all; method: immunoSEQ multiplex PCR. There are around 310,000 clones in the sample; around 89% occur only once, and approximately 4% lies in the top ten. The sequenced material came from peripheral blood. These receptors were collected from a woman aged 45 to 65 with active or convalescent COVID-19. CDR3s include the opening cysteine and the closing phenylalanine or tryptophan. Each record gives: D gene, clone size, J gene, V gene, CDR3 DNA, CDR3 protein. D genes are given only for firm matches. Size tells how often a clone was seen (once, few, many) or the class of an expanded clone, and some rows leave it out.

>-|-|TRBJ2-2|TRBV7-3
TGTGCCAGCAGCTCCTCACCGTTACTCGCGAACACCGGGGAGCTGTTTTTT
CASSSSPLLANTGELFF
>TRBD1|-|TRBJ1-2|TRBV7-9
TGTGCCAGCAGCTTACAGGACAGGGGGACTCATGGCTACACCTTC
CASSLQDRGTHGYTF
>-|-|TRBJ1-4|TRBV15
TGTGCCACCAGCCGAGGACAGCCAACTAATGAAAAACTGTTTTTT
CATSRGQPTNEKLFF
>TRBD1|-|TRBJ2-7|TRBV6-5
TGTGCCAGCAGTTACTCGGACAGGGGGCAGGGCTACGAGCAGTACTTC
CASSYSDRGQGYEQYF
>TRBD2|-|TRBJ2-1|TRBV27
TGTGCCAGCAGTTTTCACGGGAGGGCTGGCCAGTTCTTC
CASSFHGRAGQFF
>-|once|TRBJ1-4|TRBV5-5
TGTGCCAGCAGCTTGGATGATGGGGGAGGATTGGGTGAAAAACTGTTTTTT
CASSLDDGGGLGEKLFF
>TRBD1|-|TRBJ2-1|TRBV7-9
TGTGCCAGCAGCCCGCGGACAGGATCGGGGTACAATGAGCAGTTCTTC
CASSPRTGSGYNEQFF
>-|many|TRBJ1-5|TRBV19
TGTGCCAGTAGTATGGGCTCAACTAGCAATCAGCCCCAGCATTTT
CASSMGSTSNQPQHF
>-|-|TRBJ2-5|TRBV7-9
TGTGCCAGCAGTCTACCCCTCGGGATCCAAGAGACCCAGTACTTC
CASSLPLGIQETQYF
>-|-|TRBJ2-7|TRBV30
TGTGCCTGGAGTCTCACGGGGGTGGTAAGGAACGAGCAGTACTTC
CAWSLTGVVRNEQYF
>-|-|TRBJ1-1|TRBV10-3
TGTGCCATCAGCGGATTCAGGACAGAGAAGAACACTGAAGCTTTCTTT
CAISGFRTEKNTEAFF
>TRBD1|-|TRBJ1-1|TRBV28
TGTGCCAGCAGTCTTCCGGGACAGATGAACACTGAAGCTTTCTTT
CASSLPGQMNTEAFF
>-|-|TRBJ2-3|TRBV29-1
TGCAGCGTTGGGGGCGGAGTTCGGGATACGCAGTATTTT
CSVGGGVRDTQYF
>TRBD1|once|TRBJ1-5|TRBV6-5
TGTGCCAGCAGGAGGGGACAGGATAGCAATCAGCCCCAGCATTTT
CASRRGQDSNQPQHF
>-|once|TRBJ2-2|TRBV7-3
TGTGCCAGCAGCCCGTCAGGGCCAACCGGGGAGCTGTTTTTT
CASSPSGPTGELFF
>TRBD1|-|TRBJ2-2|TRBV30
TGTGCCTGGAGTAACCCCACTTCCCCACAGGGGTGGACCGGGGAGCTGTTTTTT
CAWSNPTSPQGWTGELFF
>TRBD2|-|TRBJ2-4|TRBV2
TGTGCCAGCATCGCCAGGGCGGGGGGCCAAAACATTCAGTACTTC
CASIARAGGQNIQYF
>TRBD1|-|TRBJ2-3|TRBV7-3
TGTGCCAGCAGCCCCGGGACAGGGGACACAGATACGCAGTATTTT
CASSPGTGDTDTQYF
>TRBD2|-|TRBJ2-3|TRBV7-3
TGTGCCAGCAGCTTAGCGGGAGAGTCAGATACGCAGTATTTT
CASSLAGESDTQYF
>TRBD2|-|TRBJ2-1|TRBV7-2
TGTGCCAGCAGCTTAGGGTCGAGCGGGAGGGAGGGTGAGCAGTTCTTC
CASSLGSSGREGEQFF
>TRBD2|-|TRBJ2-1|TRBV19
TGTGCCAGTAGTCTCGGACTAGCGGGGGGGCCTCGGGATGAGCAGTTCTTC
CASSLGLAGGPRDEQFF
>-|-|TRBJ2-7|TRBV29-1
TGCAGCGTTGTAGTCGGGGCCTACGAGCAGTACTTC
CSVVVGAYEQYF
>TRBD1|-|TRBJ1-5|TRBV30
TGTGCCTGGTCCCGGGACAGCTATAGCAATCAGCCCCAGCATTTT
CAWSRDSYSNQPQHF
>TRBD1|-|TRBJ2-7|TRBV5-6
TGTGCCAGTTCCGGGACAGAAGGATTCGGGTCCTACGAGCAGTACTTC
CASSGTEGFGSYEQYF
>-|-|TRBJ1-1|TRBV30
TGTGCCTGGGTCGGGGGTAGCCTTAGTTGGGGCACTGAAGCTTTCTTT
CAWVGGSLSWGTEAFF
>-|-|TRBJ2-5|TRBV19
TGTGCCAGTAGTATTCGACAGATGGGAGAGACCCAGTACTTC
CASSIRQMGETQYF
>-|-|TRBJ1-1|TRBV18
TGTGCCAGCTCACCACCCGGGGGGCCGGCTGAAGCTTTCTTT
CASSPPGGPAEAFF
>TRBD2|-|TRBJ2-7|TRBV19
TGTGCCAGTAGTACACTAGCGGGAGGTTCCTACGAGCAGTACTTC
CASSTLAGGSYEQYF
>-|few|TRBJ2-1|TRBV7-8
TGTGCCAGCAGCCCCTTGACGGGTCCTTACAATGAGCAGTTCTTC
CASSPLTGPYNEQFF
>TRBD2|-|TRBJ2-7|TRBV2
TGTGCCGGGGGACTAGATTCGAGCGAGCAGTACTTC
CAGGLDSSEQYF
>-|-|TRBJ2-7|TRBV19
TGTGCCAGTAGTATAGGCGGTTCCTACGAGCAGTACTTC
CASSIGGSYEQYF
>-|once|TRBJ1-3|TRBV3-1/TRBV3-2
TGTGCCAGCAGCCGCCGACAGTTAAGCTCTGGAAACACCATATATTTT
CASSRRQLSSGNTIYF
>-|-|TRBJ1-6|TRBV11-3
TGTGCCAGCAGCGAGGGTTTTAATTCACCCCTCCACTTT
CASSEGFNSPLHF